This paragraph reports one T cell receptor (beta chain). No antigen is known for it. At one of its ends the junction is not consistent with the germline gene, which may arise from a read error. This CDR3 spans 15 amino acids. Germline CDR1 and CDR2: SSHAT and FNYEAQ (reference sequence). This specimen belongs to a study of cytomegalovirus exposure and HLA in healthy donors. The study, taken as a whole, reports: The analysis excluded some indistinguishable V segments, including TRBV6-2 and TRBV6-3.

Healthy bone marrow donors made up the donor group. PCR involved 60 Vbeta and 13 Jbeta primers. Clones were read by immunoSEQ multiplex PCR, and TCRdb kept only the in-frame ones, dropping some. The table has 85,000 to 90,000 clones, approximately 79% seen once. The specimen sequenced was PBMCs. The sequence came from a man younger than 40 in good health and CMV-seronegative. The chain links TRBV7-7 to TRBJ2-2; possibly TRBD1 for D (6 bases). As DNA, the CDR3 is TGTGCTAGCAGCTTAGCAGGGACAACCTCCGGGGAGCTGTTTTTT. Translating it yields CASSLAGTTSGELFF.